This is a list of T cell receptor beta chains from one sample in a study of cytomegalovirus exposure and HLA in healthy donors. Produced via immunoSEQ multiplex PCR; TCRdb's table is partial and in-frame only. The top ten clones hold about 9.3% of a sample with under 130,000 clones, approximately 73% of them seen once. The sequenced material came from PBMCs. Receptors were obtained from a woman aged 18 to 35 in good health and CMV-seropositive. Each CDR3 is given with its conserved first and last residue. The D gene is left open where the match is weak. Not every row has a clone size; where given, it reads once, few, many or a size class.

v_gene	j_gene	abundance	d_gene	CDR3aa	CDR3nt
TRBV6-6	TRBJ1-2	-	TRBD1	CASSQSLTGGDGYTF	TGTGCCAGCAGCCAAAGCTTGACAGGGGGCGACGGCTACACCTTC
TRBV28	TRBJ2-3	-	-	CASSWTVSTDTQYF	TGTGCCAGCAGTTGGACAGTTAGCACAGATACGCAGTATTTT
TRBV6-5	TRBJ1-2	-	-	CASSYNGGPYGYTF	TGTGCCAGCAGTTACAATGGCGGCCCCTATGGCTACACCTTC
TRBV7-3	TRBJ2-1	once	-	CASSLSPGTQHNEQFF	TGTGCCAGCAGCCTATCCCCTGGGACTCAACACAATGAGCAGTTCTTC
TRBV6-1	TRBJ1-5	-	-	CASHQVVDQPQHF	TGTGCCAGCCACCAGGTAGTCGATCAGCCCCAGCATTTT
TRBV4-2	TRBJ2-1	-	-	CASSSSGNEQFF	TGTGCCAGCAGCTCATCAGGCAATGAGCAGTTCTTC
TRBV5-6	TRBJ1-2	-	-	CASSLAGGYGYTF	TGTGCCAGCAGCTTGGCCGGGGGATATGGCTACACCTTC
TRBV5-4	TRBJ2-7	-	-	CASSGGQWAAYEQYF	TGTGCCAGCAGCGGTGGACAATGGGCAGCCTACGAGCAGTACTTC
TRBV27	TRBJ1-2	-	TRBD1	CASSSGGYGYTF	TGTGCCAGCAGCTCAGGGGGCTATGGCTACACCTTC
TRBV7-8	TRBJ1-4	-	-	CASSLVSRGWEKLFF	TGTGCCAGCAGCTTAGTCTCTAGGGGATGGGAAAAACTGTTTTTT
TRBV10-3	TRBJ1-2	-	-	CAISEGFDSWSYTF	TGTGCCATCAGTGAGGGGTTTGACTCATGGAGCTACACCTTC
TRBV7-3	TRBJ2-5	-	TRBD2	CASSRGGLADETTQYF	TGTGCCAGCAGCCGTGGGGGACTAGCGGACGAAACGACCCAGTACTTC
TRBV5-1	TRBJ1-4	-	TRBD1	CASSPIRDRNEKLFF	TGCGCCAGCAGCCCGATCCGGGACAGGAATGAAAAACTGTTTTTT
TRBV5-1	TRBJ2-2	once	-	CASSPTGTGGELFF	TGCGCCAGCAGCCCTACAGGGACCGGCGGGGAGCTGTTTTTT
TRBV7-9	TRBJ2-7	-	TRBD2	CASSQQTSGSYEQYF	TGTGCCAGCAGCCAACAGACTAGCGGGAGCTACGAGCAGTACTTC
TRBV13	TRBJ2-3	-	-	CASSFGGYTDTQYF	TGTGCCAGCAGCTTTGGGGGGTACACAGATACGCAGTATTTT
TRBV5-4	TRBJ1-1	-	-	CASSLEHRNTEAFF	TGTGCCAGCAGCTTGGAACACCGGAACACTGAAGCTTTCTTT
TRBV27	TRBJ2-1	few	TRBD1	CASSPSDRGRTHEQFF	TGTGCCAGCAGTCCATCGGACAGGGGAAGAACCCATGAGCAGTTCTTC
TRBV6-1	TRBJ2-1	-	TRBD2	CASSGVLAGGQGLFF	TGTGCCAGCAGTGGGGTCTTAGCGGGGGGGCAGGGTCTGTTCTTC
TRBV13	TRBJ2-7	-	-	CASSPGQKYEQYF	TGTGCCAGCAGTCCGGGACAAAAATACGAGCAGTACTTC
TRBV4-2	TRBJ2-3	-	-	CASSAEGGNTDTQYF	TGTGCCAGCAGCGCGGAGGGCGGGAACACAGATACGCAGTATTTT
TRBV9	TRBJ2-7	-	TRBD2	CASSAAGLANHEQYF	TGTGCCAGCAGCGCAGCGGGACTAGCGAACCACGAGCAGTACTTC
TRBV6-1	TRBJ1-1	-	-	CASSWEATTEAFF	TGTGCCAGCAGTTGGGAGGCTACCACTGAAGCTTTCTTT
TRBV4-2	TRBJ2-1	-	TRBD2	CASSQGLAGANEQFF	TGTGCCAGCAGCCAAGGACTAGCGGGAGCCAATGAGCAGTTCTTC
TRBV9	TRBJ2-5	-	TRBD2	CASSVNQGGGQETQYF	TGTGCCAGCAGCGTAAATCAGGGCGGGGGTCAAGAGACCCAGTACTTC
TRBV2	TRBJ1-1	-	-	CASGDNLNTEAFF	TGTGCCAGCGGGGACAACCTGAACACTGAAGCTTTCTTT
TRBV9	TRBJ2-1	-	TRBD1	CASSGTGFFGHNEQFF	TGTGCCAGCAGCGGGACAGGTTTTTTTGGCCACAATGAGCAGTTCTTC
TRBV7-8	TRBJ2-1	-	TRBD2	CASSLPRRTSGFYNEQFF	TGTGCCAGCAGCTTACCACGACGGACTAGCGGGTTCTACAATGAGCAGTTCTTC
TRBV5-1	TRBJ1-5	-	TRBD1	CASSPTGVNQPQHF	TGCGCCAGCAGCCCGACAGGGGTTAATCAGCCCCAGCATTTT
TRBV5-1	TRBJ2-1	-	TRBD2	CASSLKTSGRYNEQFF	TGCGCCAGCAGCTTAAAGACTAGCGGGAGGTACAATGAGCAGTTCTTC
TRBV5-1	TRBJ1-1	-	-	CASSLDGRMNTEAFF	TGCGCCAGCAGCTTGGATGGCAGGATGAACACTGAAGCTTTCTTT
TRBV5-1	TRBJ1-2	-	-	CASSLVDSNYGYTF	TGCGCCAGCAGCTTGGTTGACAGCAACTATGGCTACACCTTC
TRBV6-1	TRBJ1-5	-	-	CAGLENRRRQPQHF	TGTGCCGGACTAGAGAACCGGAGGCGACAGCCCCAGCATTTT
TRBV30	TRBJ1-4	-	TRBD1	CAWGNRDRDNF	TGTGCCTGGGGAAACCGGGACAGGGACAATTTT
TRBV11-2	TRBJ1-6	-	-	CASSLDPTGRSPLHF	TGTGCCAGCAGCTTAGACCCGACAGGACGCTCACCCCTCCACTTT
TRBV4-1	TRBJ2-5	-	-	CASSHWGRDQETQYF	TGCGCCAGCAGCCATTGGGGGCGGGACCAAGAGACCCAGTACTTC
TRBV4-1	TRBJ2-7	once	-	CASSPQSQGGSYEQYF	TGCGCCAGCAGCCCCCAAAGCCAGGGGGGATCCTACGAGCAGTACTTC
TRBV5-1	TRBJ2-7	once	-	CASSSGLYEQYF	TGCGCCAGCAGCTCCGGACTCTACGAGCAGTACTTC
TRBV7-9	TRBJ1-4	-	-	CASSLKQVNGKLFF	TGTGCCAGCAGCTTAAAACAGGTAAATGGAAAACTGTTTTTT
TRBV27	TRBJ1-5	-	-	CASSLGRGMVQPQHF	TGTGCCAGCAGTCTGGGCAGGGGTATGGTTCAGCCCCAGCATTTT
TRBV11-2	TRBJ1-1	-	-	CASSLALAGGTEAFF	TGTGCCAGCAGCTTAGCCCTAGCGGGGGGCACTGAAGCTTTCTTT
TRBV7-6	TRBJ2-7	once	TRBD2	CASSLSPSGLAGIYEQYF	TGTGCCAGCAGCTTAAGTCCCTCCGGACTAGCGGGGATCTACGAGCAGTACTTC